These 15 T cell receptor beta chains were sequenced from one sample in a study of identical twins. MiXCR, run by TCRdb on the 5' RACE reads, gives a single entry per CDR3 protein. The sample contains more than 650,000 distinct CDR3 sequences, 5.5% to 6.5% of which appear only once. The specimen was naive T cells sorted from blood. These receptors all come from a man aged 18-30 years in good health.

This clonotype was seen many times. The chain employs TRBV12-3 or TRBV12-4 and TRBJ1-2, with D possibly TRBD1 on 6 matching bases. The CDR3 runs to 13 residues. Trimming removed 7 bases from V and 4 bases from J, with 13 bases in between. CDR3 in amino acids: CASNLGQGYGYTF. In DNA, the CDR3 is TGTGCCAGCAACCTGGGACAAGGCTATGGCTACACCTTC.

This clonotype was seen repeatedly, ten times or more. The rearrangement uses TRBV5-1 and TRBJ1-2; D might be TRBD1 (6 bases). Trimming stripped 0 bases from V and 3 bases from J, with 9 bases between. The germline V gene has CDR1 SGHRS and CDR2 YFSETQ. This CDR3 has 14 amino acids. The CDR3 DNA follows: TGCGCCAGCAGCTTGGCAGCAGGGGACTATGGCTACACCTTC. It codes for CASSLAAGDYGYTF.

This clonotype turned up a few times. The chain employs TRBV7-6 and TRBJ2-4, with TRBD2 matching over 9 bases. Trimming removed 5 bases from V and 1 base from J; junction bases left unmatched: 6. This CDR3 comprises 16 residues. Germline CDR1 is SGHVS and CDR2 is FNYEAQ. The CDR3 loop reads CASSPSGTAAKNIQYF. Written as DNA, the CDR3 is TGTGCCAGCAGCCCTAGCGGGACCGCGGCCAAAAACATTCAGTACTTC. Variable domain in full (rest from reference TRBV7-6 and TRBJ2-4): GAGVSQSPRYKVTKRGQDVALRCDPISGHVSLYWYRQALGQGPEFLTYFNYEAQQDKSGLPNDRFSAERPEGSISTLTIQRTEQRDSAMYRCASSPSGTAAKNIQYFGAGTRLSVL.

This clonotype showed up just a few times. The gene calls are TRBV20-1 and TRBJ2-7; 7 nucleotides line up with TRBD1. The germline gives CDR1 DFQATT, CDR2 SNEGSKA (reference sequence). CDR3 length equals 13 residues. Trimming cost V 6 bases and J 3 bases; bases outside gene matches: 8. The CDR3 coding sequence is TGCAGTGCATCCGGGACAGCAATCTACGAGCAGTACTTC. Its protein product is CSASGTAIYEQYF.

This clonotype appeared many times. This chain connects TRBV11-2 to TRBJ1-4; 8 nucleotides line up with TRBD1. Trimming removed 4 bases from V and 8 bases from J; junction bases left unmatched: 6. In germline, CDR1 is SGHAT, CDR2 FQNNGV. The CDR3 spans 14 residues. The CDR3 DNA follows: TGTGCCAGCAGCTCGACAGGGGTAGGAGAAAAACTGTTTTTT. Protein sequence: CASSSTGVGEKLFF.

This clonotype has more than one count but fewer than ten. The V gene is TRBV5-4, the J gene TRBJ2-1, with 14 bases that match TRBD2. This CDR3 is built from 17 residues. V was clipped by 3 bases and J by 8 bases; unmatched bases: 10. Germline V lookup: CDR1 SGHNT, CDR2 YYREEE (reference sequence). In DNA form, the CDR3 reads TGTGCCAGCAGCTCGGGACTAGCGGGAGAAGGTTCCCATGAGCAGTTCTTC. Amino acid sequence: CASSSGLAGEGSHEQFF.

The table lists this clonotype with many counts. The V and J genes are TRBV12-5 and TRBJ1-2; D remains unclear. Germline assignment: CDR1 LGHNT and CDR2 FRNRAP. V shed 0 bases and J shed 5 bases, with 4 bases lying between them. The CDR3 has 12 amino acids. The DNA of the CDR3 is TGTGCTAGTGGTTTGGTAGGGTATGGCTACACCTTC. Its protein product is CASGLVGYGYTF.

This clonotype was found many times. The genes are TRBV12-3 or TRBV12-4 and TRBJ1-1, with D possibly matching TRBD1 (6 bases). The V end was cut by 10 bases, the J end by 3 bases, with 24 bases between. This CDR3 contains 16 residues. CDR3 DNA: TGTGCCACCCTCCCGAGCTATCAACAGGGATACACTGAAGCTTTCTTT. It yields the protein CATLPSYQQGYTEAFF.

This clonotype has a handful of counts. The V gene is TRBV11-2, the J gene TRBJ2-2; 11 positions agree with TRBD2. The J segment lost 1 base and the V segment lost 2 bases, leaving 12 bases of the junction unmatched. Germline assignment: CDR1 SGHAT and CDR2 FQNNGV. The CDR3 runs 20 residues. For the CDR3, the DNA is TGTGCCAGCAGCTTATACCGGGCACTAGCGGGAGAGTGGAACACCGGGGAGCTGTTTTTT. This sequence encodes CASSLYRALAGEWNTGELFF.

The table lists this clonotype with many counts. This chain links TRBV12-3 or TRBV12-4 with TRBJ2-5; D remains unclear. The CDR3 length is 14 residues. The V end lost 6 bases, the J end lost 1 base, and 12 bases lay between the germline ends. The CDR3 DNA reads TGTGCCAGCAGCGCAACAGCGCGCCAAGAGACCCAGTACTTC. Its translation is CASSATARQETQYF.

A few counts support this clonotype. The rearrangement links TRBV12-3 or TRBV12-4 to TRBJ1-5; 9 positions agree with TRBD1. This CDR3 region has 14 residues. J lost 7 bases, V lost 2 bases, and 3 bases had no gene match. Written as DNA, the CDR3 is TGTGCCAGCAGTTTAAGGACAGGGGAACAGCCCCAGCATTTT. Protein sequence: CASSLRTGEQPQHF.

This clonotype has at least ten counts. The genes are TRBV25-1 and TRBJ2-5; D might be TRBD2 (7 bases). Germline values: CDR1 MGHDK, CDR2 SYGVNS. Between the trimmed V and J ends, which lost 1 base and 3 bases, there was a span of 12 bases. This CDR3 region has 15 residues. The DNA of the CDR3 is TGTGCCAGCAGTGAATGGGGGGGGCTAAAAGAGACCCAGTACTTC. This encodes CASSEWGGLKETQYF.

The gene calls are TRBV27 and TRBJ2-7; D call uncertain. CDR1 is MNHEY, CDR2 SMNVEV, per germline (reference sequence). The CDR3 length is 14 residues. V gave up 2 bases and J gave up 4 bases, with 12 bases separating them. CDR3 sequence (DNA): TGTGCCAGCAGTTTAGGTGGGGAAATTTACGAGCAGTACTTC. Translation: CASSLGGEIYEQYF.

This clonotype has only a few counts. The chain uses TRBV6-1 and TRBJ2-2, with a weak D call TRBD1 (5 bases). Trimming removed 8 bases at V and 0 bases at J, with 13 bases between. Germline loops: CDR1 MNHNS, CDR2 SASEGT. The length of the CDR3 is 15 residues. For the CDR3, the DNA is TGTGCCAGCGGGTCTGGACAAACGAACACCGGGGAGCTGTTTTTT. Translating it yields CASGSGQTNTGELFF.

This clonotype was seen repeatedly, ten times or more. J is TRBJ2-3 and V is TRBV5-6; D perhaps matches TRBD2 (6 bases). Per germline, CDR1 SGHDT and CDR2 YYEEEE. The CDR3 has 16 residues. The ends were cut back, 2 bases at V and 4 bases at J, with 17 bases in the middle. The CDR3 DNA sequence: TGTGCCAGCAGCTTAGTATTGCGGGATGGCGCAGATACGCAGTATTTT. Its translation is CASSLVLRDGADTQYF.